In its sample, the clone carrying this T cell receptor (beta chain) was seen a few times. The target antigen is unknown. This entry comes from a study of blood T cells in healthy people across ages. Trimming took 2 bases from V and 3 from J; bases not matched to a gene: 7. This CDR3 region has 16 residues. Germline loops: CDR1 MNHNY, CDR2 SVGAGI (reference sequence). Overall study results and limits: Fewer expanded clones and more diversity marked long-lived versus aged donors.

Combining a sample-barcoded 5' primer with a J-beta primer mix, a second PCR ran for about 7 to 12 cycles. A template-switch adaptor that had 12 random nucleotides put a tag on each cDNA molecule. TCRdb used MiXCR to reprocess the 5' RACE reads, holding one entry per CDR3 protein. The table shows 1.5 million to 2 million distinct CDR3 sequences, with around 48% occurring only once. Input material: blood. The V and J genes are TRBV6-6 and TRBJ2-3; 8 nucleotides align to TRBD2. This clonotype was obtained from a woman aged 40 to 55 in good health. This CDR3 is CASSYSRAGVTDTQYF. CDR3 DNA sequence: TGTGCCAGCAGTTACAGCAGAGCGGGGGTTACAGATACGCAGTATTTT.